This T cell receptor (beta chain) was captured by sequencing in a study of a mutant IDH1 vaccine in newly diagnosed glioma. Study in general: Patients received vaccination from 4-6 weeks after radiotherapy alone, or with temozolomide cycles. Patients arrived already treated with radiotherapy, temozolomide, or both, most having had both.

CDR3 size: 16 residues. Between the trimmed V and J ends, which lost 3 bases and 5 bases, there was a span of 19 bases. Looked up from germline, CDR1 is MNHEY and CDR2 is SMNVEV (reference sequence). Regarding this clone: Its antigen is unidentified.

Sample time point: week 35, safety follow-up. Alongside topical imiquimod, each dose of vaccine comprised 300 ug of mutant IDH1 20-mer peptide. TCRdb's table, derived via immunoSEQ multiplex PCR, lists solely in-frame clones and lacks some. The repertoire has some 70,000 clones, 80% to 85% of them found once; the top ten carry 12%. This clonotype was sampled from a young man with glioma. The source was PBMCs, collected from a glioma patient whose treatment included an IDH1 peptide vaccine. This chain links TRBV27 with TRBJ1-2; D may be TRBD1 (6 bases). CDR3 loop: CASSFLPGHGGYGYTF. The DNA of the CDR3 is TGTGCCAGCAGTTTTCTGCCGGGACATGGAGGGTATGGCTACACCTTC.